The text below deals with one T cell receptor (beta chain). This sample stems from a study of T cells in pancreatic ductal adenocarcinoma. Method: immunoSEQ multiplex PCR; TCRdb's copy keeps in-frame clones and lacks some. This table holds several thousand clones, about nine tenths found once. Selected pancreatic ductal adenocarcinoma patients had undergone surgery without neoadjuvant therapy. The V gene lost 3 bases and the J gene lost 5 bases, with 14 bases spanning the gap. The CDR3 runs 15 residues. CDR1 is LNHDA and CDR2 is SQIVND in the germline V gene (reference sequence). The chain links TRBV19 to TRBJ2-1, with a weak D call TRBD2 (6 bases). This receptor was taken from a human donor with pancreatic ductal adenocarcinoma. Sample: PBMCs. CDR3 in DNA: TGTGCCAGTAGTATTAGGCTAGCGAGGAACAATGAGCAGTTCTTC. Translated: CASSIRLARNNEQFF.